The clone carrying this T cell receptor (beta chain) was recorded a few times. Its target is not known. Donation came from healthy Caucasian individuals in Russia who were aged about 6 to 90. The sample is drawn from a study of blood T cells in healthy people across ages. Findings and limits, study-wide: Naive T cell percentage by flow cytometry tracked strongly with beta diversity.

The germline gives CDR1 ENHRY, CDR2 SYGVKD. This CDR3 has 15 residues. V lost 0 bases, J lost 5 bases, and 4 bases stayed unmatched. The second PCR ran roughly 7 to 12 cycles with a sample-barcoded 5' primer and J-beta primers. TCRdb itself ran the 5' RACE reads through MiXCR, one entry per CDR3 protein. The profile shows 700,000 or so distinct CDR3 sequences, 40% to 45% of them singletons. The sequenced material came from blood. The TCR comes from a man older than 75 in good health. The chain links TRBV10-3 to TRBJ1-5; 7 nucleotides align to TRBD1. This CDR3 is CAISESTGQYQPQHF. Here the CDR3 DNA reads TGTGCCATCAGTGAGTCTACGGGACAGTATCAGCCCCAGCATTTT.